This TCR beta chain was sequenced in a study of OX40 agonist ivuxolimab in advanced cancers. At the level of the study: In three patients, partial responses were observed, one with hepatocellular carcinoma and two with cutaneous melanoma.

About this clone: Its antigen is undetermined.

The assay was immunoSEQ multiplex PCR, and TCRdb's table has in-frame clones only and misses some. The sample has about 84,000 clones; roughly 89% are singletons. Study observations and caveats: Fewer expanded clones were found on average in CD4+ than in CD8+ T cells. It was not determined which antigens were specifically recognized by the peripheral T cells that had undergone clonal expansion.

Germline CDR1 is MDHEN and CDR2 is SYDVKM. CDR3 size: 17 residues. V lost 4 bases to trimming and J lost 0 bases, with 17 bases between them. Autoimmune disease history or systemic immunosuppression disqualified patients. The sample here was CD4+ or CD8+ T cells sorted from blood, taken in a trial of the OX40 agonist ivuxolimab. This receptor was taken from an adult with an advanced solid tumor such as melanoma, head and neck, liver or kidney cancer. The V call is TRBV28, the J call TRBJ2-3; D could derive from TRBD1 or TRBD2 (6 bases each). Here the CDR3 reads CASSWAGHGISTDTQYF. The CDR3 DNA reads TGTGCCAGCAGTTGGGCGGGACACGGAATAAGCACAGATACGCAGTATTTT.